What follows are 23 T cell receptor beta chains derived from one specimen sequenced in a study of early T cells in non-severe SARS-CoV-2 infection (dated by TCRdb to the early 2020s). The receptor library was made with 5' RACE. The instrument given in TCRdb is NextSeq 500. The public sequencing data were trimmed at Q25 with fastp and processed into clonotypes with MiXCR by TCRdb, which kept only in-frame beta chains. Rows are combined by CDR3 protein, so each entry shows the most common genes and DNA. The sample yields 80,000 to 100,000 distinct CDR3 sequences; about 15% were counted once. The leading ten clones occupy about 6.1% of the sample. The sequenced sample consisted of whole blood. The source of these receptors is an adult who was a healthcare worker with PCR-confirmed SARS-CoV-2 infection or an uninfected control (not recorded which).

This clonotype occurred many times. No DNA is shown, since the ends of the CDR3 on it are uncertain; the CDR3 is the one TCRdb lists. The V gene is TRBV6-2 or TRBV6-3, the J gene TRBJ1-2. Germline CDR1 MNHEY, CDR2 SVGEGT. The CDR3 length is 14 residues, termini included. The CDR3 is CASSTSDGNYGYTF.

This clonotype has only a few counts. The V call is TRBV6-2 or TRBV6-3, the J call TRBJ1-3, with TRBD1 as a possible D gene (5 bases). V was shortened by 2 bases and J by 0 bases, with 5 bases between the two germline ends. This CDR3 comprises 14 residues. Germline loops: CDR1 MNHEY, CDR2 SVGEGT. The CDR3 sequence: CASSYGGSGNTIYF. As DNA, the CDR3 is TGTGCCAGCAGTTACGGGGGCTCTGGAAACACCATATATTTT.

The chain links TRBV29-1 to TRBJ2-1; D uncertain. CDR3 length: 14 amino acids. Trimming pared 4 bases from V and 0 bases from J, leaving 10 bases between. Looked up from germline, CDR1 is SQVTM and CDR2 is ANQGSEA. The CDR3 DNA sequence: TGCAGCGTTGCTAGGTCTAGCTCCTACAATGAGCAGTTCTTC. It translates to CSVARSSSYNEQFF.

This clonotype was seen a few times. This chain links TRBV6-5 with TRBJ1-5; D ambiguous. CDR1 is MNHEY, CDR2 SVGAGI, per germline. The CDR3 extends over 11 amino acids. V lost 8 bases and J lost 9, with 11 bases in between. CDR3 sequence: CASGNLSPQHF. The CDR3, as DNA: TGTGCCAGCGGGAACCTATCGCCCCAGCATTTT.

This clonotype was counted only a few times. This chain uses TRBV4-3 with TRBJ2-7; possible D gene TRBD2, 6 bases. The CDR3 spans 14 residues. V shed 4 bases and J shed 3 bases, with 13 bases lying between them. Germline-derived CDR1 and CDR2 are LGHNA and YSLEER. The CDR3 loop reads CASSPGTGFYEQYF. CDR3 coding DNA: TGCGCCAGCAGCCCAGGGACTGGTTTCTACGAGCAGTACTTC.

The CDR3 DNA follows: TGCAGCGTTGAAGGTGGTAGCGGGGGAGCAGATACGCAGTATTTT. This sequence encodes CSVEGGSGGADTQYF. The V gene is TRBV29-1, the J gene TRBJ2-3, with 9 positions matching TRBD2. The length of the CDR3 is 15 residues. Germline CDR1 reads SQVTM; CDR2 reads ANQGSEA. V trimming: 1 base; J trimming: 4 bases; junction bases outside the gene matches: 6.

V gene TRBV29-1 combines with J gene TRBJ2-5; weak D call: TRBD2 (6 bases). Germline V gene data show CDR1 as SQVTM and CDR2 as ANQGSEA. V was clipped by 7 bases and J by 5 bases, with 14 bases between them. The CDR3 sequence is 12 residues long. CDR3 in amino acids: CSALTSVETQYF. As DNA, the CDR3 is TGCAGCGCACTGACTAGTGTTGAGACCCAGTACTTC.

The chain recombines TRBV7-9 with TRBJ1-1, with D perhaps TRBD1 (5 bases). V dropped 4 bases and J dropped 8 bases, with 8 bases sitting between them. Germline V gene sequence: CDR1 SEHNR, CDR2 FQNEAQ (reference sequence). The CDR3 is 11 residues long. The CDR3 DNA reads as TGTGCCAGCAGCTGGGACTACGAAGCTTTCTTT. The encoded protein is CASSWDYEAFF.

The rearrangement joins TRBV9 to TRBJ1-1; D uncertain. V was trimmed by 4 bases and J by 1 base, leaving 20 bases between them. This CDR3 contains 17 residues. Germline V gives CDR1 SGDLS, CDR2 YYNGEE. This chain's CDR3 is CASSPPDGLMGNTEAFF. DNA of the CDR3: TGTGCCAGCAGCCCCCCCGACGGTCTCATGGGGAACACTGAAGCTTTCTTT.

This clonotype was counted between two and nine times. The chain couples TRBV9 to TRBJ2-3; 8 bases are shared with TRBD2. CDR3 size: 16 residues. Germline CDR1 and CDR2: SGDLS and YYNGEE. With V trimmed by 6 bases and J by 2 bases, 11 bases remained unmatched. This CDR3 reads CASTNAGGVDTDTQYF. In nucleotides, the CDR3 is TGTGCCAGCACCAACGCCGGGGGGGTGGACACAGATACGCAGTATTTT.

This clonotype has more than one count but fewer than ten. V and J are TRBV4-2 and TRBJ2-3; 9 bases agree with TRBD1. Per the germline V gene, CDR1 is LGHNA and CDR2 is YNFKEQ. The trim removed 7 bases at V and 3 bases at J, leaving 8 bases unmatched. The CDR3 loop spans 15 amino acids. The CDR3 reads CASNSPGTGTDTQYF. The CDR3 region has the DNA TGTGCCAGCAACTCCCCCGGGACAGGGACAGATACGCAGTATTTT.

This clonotype was seen a few times. The junction does not match germline at one end; this may be a read error. The chain links TRBV28 to TRBJ2-7, with 7 positions matching TRBD1. Germline V gene data show CDR1 as MDHEN and CDR2 as SYDVKM. This CDR3 spans 11 amino acids. CDR3 residues: CRTGPLYEQYF. The CDR3 bases are TGCCGGACAGGTCCCCTCTACGAGCAGTACTTC.

The chain uses TRBV6-1 and TRBJ1-2; 7 bases agree with TRBD1. The CDR3 sequence is 15 residues long. From germline, CDR1 is MNHNS and CDR2 SASEGT. With 0 bases clipped from V and 3 bases from J, the junction kept 4 bases outside the gene matches. CDR3 region: CASSEARDSYYGYTF. The DNA for the CDR3 is TGTGCCAGCAGTGAAGCCAGGGACAGCTACTATGGCTACACCTTC.

This clonotype was detected ten times or more. This chain uses TRBV6-5 with TRBJ2-3; D is uncertain. V was cut by 6 bases and J by 0 bases, with 22 bases left in between. The CDR3 length is 18 residues. The germline V gene has CDR1 MNHEY and CDR2 SVGAGI. CDR3 sequence reads: CASRTPRWEGSSTDTQYF. CDR3 in DNA: TGTGCCAGCAGAACCCCTCGTTGGGAAGGGTCTAGCACAGATACGCAGTATTTT.

This clonotype showed up just a few times. The rearrangement links TRBV11-3 to TRBJ2-5, with TRBD2 identical over 10 bases. The CDR3 spans 13 residues. Per germline, CDR1 SGHNT and CDR2 YENEEA. The ends lost 5 bases at V and 5 bases at J; junction bases unmatched: 2. CDR3 in amino acids: CASSKLAGETQYF. In DNA form, the CDR3 reads TGTGCCAGCAGCAAACTAGCGGGGGAGACCCAGTACTTC.

Details on this clonotype: The CDR3 end shows no conserved phenylalanine or tryptophan, and so a read error is likely. This chain connects TRBV12-3 or TRBV12-4 to TRBJ2-3; perhaps TRBD1 as D (5 bases). CDR3 length equals 15 residues. Between the trimmed V and J ends, which lost 3 bases and 6 bases, there was a span of 16 bases. The DNA for the CDR3 is TGTGCCAGCAGTTTTGGGGCTAGACCTACGGATACGCAGTATTAT. Encoded protein: CASSFGARPTDTQYY.

This clonotype was counted many times. This chain links TRBV20-1 with TRBJ1-1, with D maybe TRBD1 (5 bases). The length of the CDR3 is 13 residues. V was trimmed by 4 bases and J by 1 base, leaving 10 bases between them. Germline CDR1 is DFQATT and CDR2 is SNEGSKA (reference sequence). CDR3 residues: CSATSGGNTEAFF. The CDR3 DNA reads TGCAGTGCTACGTCCGGGGGGAACACTGAAGCTTTCTTT.

This clonotype was detected ten times or more. This sequence joins TRBV7-2 and TRBJ1-5; 9 nucleotides agree with TRBD1. Germline assignment: CDR1 SGHTA and CDR2 FQGNSA. The CDR3 loop spans 17 amino acids. The V segment lost 0 bases and the J segment 2 bases; nucleotides outside the gene matches: 5. CDR3 region: CASSLAGQGSRNQPQHF. Here the CDR3 DNA reads TGTGCCAGCAGCTTAGCGGGACAGGGAAGTCGCAATCAGCCCCAGCATTTT. Combining the CDR3 with reference TRBV7-2 and TRBJ1-5 gives the whole variable domain GAGVSQSPSNKVTEKGKDVELRCDPISGHTALYWYRQSLGQGLEFLIYFQGNSAPDKSGLPSDRFSAERTGGSVSTLTIQRTQQEDSAVYLCASSLAGQGSRNQPQHFGDGTRLSIL.

CDR3 residues: CASSRGRRGEQFF. The CDR3 coding sequence is TGTGCCAGCAGCAGGGGGCGACGGGGTGAGCAGTTCTTC. The rearrangement joins TRBV9 to TRBJ2-1; 7 bases line up with TRBD1. The CDR3 sequence is 13 residues long. V lost 4 bases, J lost 9 bases, and 7 bases stayed unmatched. Germline V CDR1 and CDR2: SGDLS, YYNGEE.

The genes are TRBV10-3 and TRBJ1-1; D is uncertain. Between the trimmed V and J ends, which lost 3 bases and 0 bases, there was a span of 2 bases. The germline gives CDR1 ENHRY, CDR2 SYGVKD. CDR3 length equals 12 residues. The CDR3, as DNA: TGTGCCATCAGTGAACTGAACACTGAAGCTTTCTTT. This codes for CAISELNTEAFF.

In its sample, this clonotype was seen a few times. V gene TRBV29-1 combines with J gene TRBJ1-1; D is ambiguous. The CDR3 covers 11 residues. Germline loops: CDR1 SQVTM, CDR2 ANQGSEA. V gave up 1 base and J gave up 0 bases, with 0 bases separating them. CDR3 bases: TGCAGCGTTGAAGTGAACACTGAAGCTTTCTTT. Amino acids: CSVEVNTEAFF. The entire variable domain, with the rest obtained from reference TRBV29-1 and TRBJ1-1, is as follows: SAVISQKPSRDICQRGTSLTIQCQVDSQVTMMFWYRQQPGQSLTLIATANQGSEATYESGFVIDKFPISRPNLTFSTLTVSNMSPEDSSIYLCSVEVNTEAFFGQGTRLTVV.

In this sample, this clonotype turned up many times. CDR3: CASMPGYQPQHF. Written as DNA, the CDR3 is TGTGCCAGCATGCCGGGGTACCAGCCCCAGCATTTT. This rearrangement joins TRBV5-4 to TRBJ1-5; D is ambiguous. CDR1 and CDR2 from the germline V gene are SGHNT and YYREEE (reference sequence). Between the trimmed V and J ends, which lost 6 bases and 7 bases, there was a span of 11 bases. CDR3 size: 12 residues.

In its sample, this clonotype was seen a few times. V gene TRBV4-1 combines with J gene TRBJ1-1; D gene unclear. The CDR3 has 14 amino acids. Per the germline V gene, CDR1 is MGHRA and CDR2 is YSYEKL. Trimming took off 1 base at V and 4 bases at J, with 10 bases between the two ends. In DNA, the CDR3 is TGCGCCAGCAGCCAAGTTCTCAGATCCACTGAAGCTTTCTTT. It translates to CASSQVLRSTEAFF.